One T cell receptor (beta chain) is described in this entry. This clonotype was detected ten times or more. Its antigen is currently not known. No quality values exist for individual bases; no much larger clone is one base distant. In the paper's terms, the treatment or condition label means: allogeneic hematopoietic cell transplantation with graft depleted of TCRalphabeta T cells and CD19 B cells. The children who served as transplant recipients had been given grafts of TCRalphabeta/CD19-depleted allogeneic hematopoietic cells. The source of the sample is a study of T-cell reconstitution after alpha-beta-depleted transplantation in children (dated by TCRdb to 2015 to 2016). Background for the entire study: T-cell immune reconstitution after TCRalphabeta/CD19-depleted allogeneic hematopoietic cell transplantation in children was quantitatively tracked in the study by means of TCR repertoire profiling. What the research found in general, with its limitations: About two months after transplant, the apparently early recovery of alphabetaT-cell counts reportedly depended on just several hundred clones that had expanded rapidly and came from non-depleted graft cells. Hyperexpanded clone frequencies declined over subsequent months; after one year, T-cell counts and TCRbeta diversity were mostly attributed to newly produced T cells. The high TCRbeta diversity at day 60 in some patients was ascribed to recipient T cells and intrathymic progenitors that had survived conditioning.

Libraries were prepared through PCR. The listed sequencing device is Illumina HiSeq 2500. To normalize quantification of the TCRbeta repertoire, the TCR libraries were built with molecular barcoding that relied on unique molecular identifiers. TCRdb took the public reads, trimmed them with fastp at Q25, ran MiXCR for clone calling and kept in-frame beta chains. Under each unique CDR3 protein, matching rows form one entry showing the most common genes and DNA. The sample data list 65,000 to 85,000 distinct CDR3 sequences, and around 9.9% of these were observed just once. Approximately 13% of the sample is in the top ten clones. Based on the germline V gene, the CDR1 and CDR2 sequences are MDHEN and SYDVKM. Reading from cysteine to phenylalanine, the CDR3 counts 16 amino acids. Only CDR3 DNA remains: 48 bases, in frame from the first base. V has 2 bases trimmed and J has 2 bases trimmed; junction bases matching no gene number 4.

The TCR comes from a boy under 18 with acute myeloid leukemia, due to receive a stem cell transplant. The specimen comprised PBMCs, sampled before TCRalphabeta/CD19-depleted stem cell transplant. Rearrangement joined TRBV28 to TRBJ2-3, with 10 bases matching TRBD2. The CDR3: CASSLSGGAPTDTQYF. The nucleotide sequence reads TGTGCCAGCAGTTTAAGCGGGGGGGCCCCCACAGATACGCAGTATTTT. Where the CDR3 stops, the reference TRBV28 and TRBJ2-3 genes take over; the full variable domain is DVKVTQSSRYLVKRTGEKVFLECVQDMDHENMFWYRQDPGLGLRLIYFSYDVKMKEKGDIPEGYSVSREKKERFSLILESASTNQTSMYLCASSLSGGAPTDTQYFGPGTRLTVL.